A selection of T cell receptor beta chains follows, all from one sample in a study of cytomegalovirus exposure and HLA in healthy donors. The data were produced by immunoSEQ multiplex PCR, yet TCRdb's version contains in-frame clones alone and is incomplete. The sample comprises under 200,000 clones, 86% of which are singletons, and 5.7% rests with the top ten. Sequencing was performed on PBMCs. The receptors derive from a woman between 25 and 40 years old in good health and CMV-seronegative. Each CDR3 is given with its conserved first and last residue. Each record gives: V gene, D gene, J gene, clone size, CDR3 DNA, CDR3 protein. The D gene is left open where the match is weak. The listing skips clone size in some rows; elsewhere it reads once, few, many or a size class.

>TRBV5-1|NA|TRBJ2-5|NA
TGCGCCAGCAGCGGCGGGGACACGTTAAAAGAGACCCAGTACTTC
CASSGGDTLKETQYF
>TRBV6-5|TRBD2|TRBJ2-5|NA
TGTGCCAGCAGTTACGCGGGGGTACAAGAGACCCAGTACTTC
CASSYAGVQETQYF
>TRBV14|NA|TRBJ2-7|once
TGTGCCAGCAGCCAAGTGAGGCACGAGCAGTACTTC
CASSQVRHEQYF
>TRBV6-1|NA|TRBJ2-1|few
TGTGCCGTGGAAAACAGGGCTTATGCGGACAATGAGCAGTTCTTC
CAVENRAYADNEQFF
>TRBV5-6|TRBD1|TRBJ2-1|NA
TGTGCCAGCAGTTATACAGGGGTCGTCCCCGGACAGGATGAGCAGTTCTTC
CASSYTGVVPGQDEQFF
>TRBV28|NA|TRBJ1-4|NA
TGTGCCAGCAGCCGGGGTTGGGAGGGTAATGAAAAACTGTTTTTT
CASSRGWEGNEKLFF
>TRBV5-1|TRBD1|TRBJ1-2|NA
TGCGCCAGCAGCTCTACAGGGGGCAATGAGTATGGCTACACCTTC
CASSSTGGNEYGYTF
>TRBV4-3|NA|TRBJ2-1|NA
TGCGCCAGCAGCCAAGAATCTGTAGTCGCAGCTTCCTACAATGAGCAGTTCTTC
CASSQESVVAASYNEQFF
>TRBV5-8|TRBD2|TRBJ2-7|NA
TGTGCCAGCACCATACCCCCGGGACTAGCGGGAGACGAGCAGTACTTC
CASTIPPGLAGDEQYF
>TRBV5-1|NA|TRBJ1-1|NA
TGCGCCAGCAGGGCGGCGTCAGGGAACACTGAAGCTTTCTTT
CASRAASGNTEAFF
>TRBV4-3|NA|TRBJ1-5|NA
TGCGCCAGCAGCCAGGCATGGGTCTATAGCAATCAGCCCCAGCATTTT
CASSQAWVYSNQPQHF
>TRBV18|TRBD2|TRBJ2-7|NA
TGTGCCAGCTCACCATCGCGGGGGGACGAGCAGTACTTC
CASSPSRGDEQYF
>TRBV5-6|NA|TRBJ1-2|NA
TGTGCCAGCAGCTTGGGCCCCGCCTATGGCTACACCTTC
CASSLGPAYGYTF
>TRBV27|NA|TRBJ2-7|NA
TGTGCCAGCAGTTTCTCCAGGGTTTCCTACGAGCAGTACTTC
CASSFSRVSYEQYF
>TRBV5-4|NA|TRBJ2-2|NA
TGTGCCAGCAGCCTCGAGGGGGGCTTAGGGGAGCTGTTTTTT
CASSLEGGLGELFF
>TRBV5-4|NA|TRBJ1-2|NA
TGTGCCAGCAGCTTGATGGGCGGGAATCTGGTCCTGGACTATGGCTACACCTTC
CASSLMGGNLVLDYGYTF
>TRBV11-3|NA|TRBJ2-3|NA
TGTGCCAGCAGCGCCCGGGGGACAGATACGCAGTATTTT
CASSARGTDTQYF
>TRBV15|TRBD1|TRBJ1-6|NA
TGTGCCACCAGCAGAGAGAGACAGGGAACAGGGTCACCCCTCCACTTT
CATSRERQGTGSPLHF
>TRBV19|TRBD1|TRBJ2-7|NA
TGTGCCAGTAGTTCCCCCCGGACAGGGAAAGCAGGGTACGAGCAGTACTTC
CASSSPRTGKAGYEQYF
>TRBV7-9|TRBD1|TRBJ1-3|few
TGTGCCAGCAGCCCAAGGACAGGGGCTGGAAACACCATATATTTT
CASSPRTGAGNTIYF
>TRBV5-1|TRBD2|TRBJ2-1|NA
TGCGCCAGCAGCTTACAGGGATCAGGCGGGAGGACGGACAATGAGCAGTTCTTC
CASSLQGSGGRTDNEQFF
>TRBV7-9|NA|TRBJ2-1|NA
TGTGCCAGCAGCTTATCAATCGAGCAGTTCTTC
CASSLSIEQFF
>TRBV9|NA|TRBJ2-3|NA
TGTGCCAGCAGCGAAGGGGCTAGCGGCACAGATACGCAGTATTTT
CASSEGASGTDTQYF
>TRBV4-3|NA|TRBJ1-2|few
TGCGCCAGCAGCCAGGCAGGGGCAGGCTACACCTTC
CASSQAGAGYTF
>TRBV20-1|NA|TRBJ1-1|NA
TGCAGTGCAGTACAAAACACTGAAGCTTTCTTT
CSAVQNTEAFF
>TRBV9|NA|TRBJ1-3|NA
TGTGCCAGCAGCGCAGGGGCCTCTGGAAACACCATATATTTT
CASSAGASGNTIYF
>TRBV27|TRBD2|TRBJ2-3|NA
TGTGCCAGCAGTTTACTAGCGGGAGACCCAGATACGCAGTATTTT
CASSLLAGDPDTQYF
>TRBV6-5|TRBD1|TRBJ2-1|once
TGTGCCAGCAGTTACGGTCAGGGGGACAGGAATGAGCAGTTCTTC
CASSYGQGDRNEQFF
>TRBV5-1|NA|TRBJ1-6|NA
TGCGCCAGCAGCGTAGGAGACTATAATTCACCCCTCCACTTT
CASSVGDYNSPLHF
>TRBV2|TRBD1|TRBJ1-4|NA
TGTGCCAGCAGTGAGGGGCAGGACAGGACGGGTGAAAAACTGTTTTTT
CASSEGQDRTGEKLFF
>TRBV5-6|TRBD1|TRBJ1-6|NA
TGTGCCAGCAGTTTCCCGCCGGGACAGGGGGCGTCACCCCTCCACTTT
CASSFPPGQGASPLHF
>TRBV6-6|NA|TRBJ2-5|NA
TGTGCCAGCAGTTACCCCTTGCAAGAGACCCAGTACTTC
CASSYPLQETQYF
>TRBV18|NA|TRBJ2-7|NA
TGTGCCAGCTCACTGCTTTCGTACGAGCAGTACTTC
CASSLLSYEQYF
>TRBV9|NA|TRBJ2-2|NA
TGTGCCAGCAGCGTAGGACAGAACACCGGGGAGCTGTTTTTT
CASSVGQNTGELFF
>TRBV14|TRBD1|TRBJ1-2|NA
TGTGCCAGCAGCCAAGATGGGACAGCAAATTATGGCTACACCTTC
CASSQDGTANYGYTF
>TRBV28|NA|TRBJ1-5|NA
TGTGCCAGCAGATCGGAAATGAATAGCAATCAGCCCCAGCATTTT
CASRSEMNSNQPQHF
>TRBV7-6|NA|TRBJ2-3|NA
TGTGCCAGCAGCTTAGCGCACAGGAGCACAGATACGCAGTATTTT
CASSLAHRSTDTQYF
>TRBV7-9|TRBD2|TRBJ2-3|NA
TGTGCCAGCAGGCCGGAATTAGCGGGGGCCGGGGATACGCAGTATTTT
CASRPELAGAGDTQYF
>TRBV2|NA|TRBJ1-1|NA
TGTGCCAGCAGTGTAAAGGGTCGACTGATGAACACTGAAGCTTTCTTT
CASSVKGRLMNTEAFF
>TRBV7-8|TRBD1|TRBJ1-1|NA
TGTGCCAGCAGCAAGGGACAGGGGACCGCTGAAGCTTTCTTT
CASSKGQGTAEAFF
>TRBV7-2|TRBD1|TRBJ1-1|NA
TGTGCCAGCAGCTCCAGACAGGGGAGGTCCACTGAAGCTTTCTTT
CASSSRQGRSTEAFF
>TRBV7-2|NA|TRBJ1-5|NA
TGTGCCAGCAGCCCGAGGTCTTACCAGCCCCAGCATTTT
CASSPRSYQPQHF
>TRBV6-5|NA|TRBJ1-2|NA
TGTGCCAGCAGTTACTCGACGGAAAACTATGGCTACACCTTC
CASSYSTENYGYTF
>TRBV6-5|TRBD2|TRBJ2-1|NA
TGTGCCAGCAGCACGGGGGGCTCCTACAATGAGCAGTTCTTC
CASSTGGSYNEQFF
>TRBV27|TRBD2|TRBJ2-1|NA
TGTGCCAGCAGGGGAGGGACCGGGTCCTACAATGAGCAGTTCTTC
CASRGGTGSYNEQFF
>TRBV7-2|TRBD1|TRBJ1-1|NA
TGTGCCAGCAGCCTCAGGACAGGGCCTGAAGCTTTCTTT
CASSLRTGPEAFF
>TRBV7-9|TRBD2|TRBJ2-5|NA
TGTGCCAGCAGCTTAGGCCACAGCGGGGCCGCATGGGAGACCCAGTACTTC
CASSLGHSGAAWETQYF
>TRBV29-1|TRBD1|TRBJ2-7|NA
TGCAGCGCCGGGACAGGGACCTCCTACGAGCAGTACTTC
CSAGTGTSYEQYF
>TRBV10-3|NA|TRBJ2-7|NA
TGTGCCATCAGTGACGGGAATGGTCAGGAGCAGTACTTC
CAISDGNGQEQYF
>TRBV13|NA|TRBJ1-1|NA
TGTGCCAGCAGCTTAGATTCGGGGGCTCCGGGCACTGAAGCTTTCTTT
CASSLDSGAPGTEAFF
>TRBV5-4|NA|TRBJ1-1|NA
TGTGCCAGCAGCTTGGGTCTGGAAGCTTTCTTT
CASSLGLEAFF
>TRBV4-3|NA|TRBJ2-7|once
TGCGCCAGCAGCGCCAGCTACGAGCAGTACTTC
CASSASYEQYF
>TRBV30|NA|TRBJ1-3|NA
TGTGGCGGCACTGCGTTCTCTGGAAACACCATATATTTT
CGGTAFSGNTIYF
>TRBV5-1|TRBD1|TRBJ2-1|NA
TGCGCCAGCAGCTTCGGACAGGGTGGTCCGGATGAGCAGTTCTTC
CASSFGQGGPDEQFF
>TRBV27|NA|TRBJ1-2|NA
TGTGCCAGCAGTTCTGGACGGCCTCTTGATGGCTACACCTTC
CASSSGRPLDGYTF
>TRBV5-1|TRBD2|TRBJ2-3|NA
TGCGCCAGCAGCTTCTACATAGCGGGGGGGACAGATACGCAGTATTTT
CASSFYIAGGTDTQYF
>TRBV9|NA|TRBJ1-3|NA
TGTGCCAGCAGCGTAGGGGCCGGGAGTGGAAACACCATATATTTT
CASSVGAGSGNTIYF
>TRBV18|TRBD2|TRBJ2-3|NA
TGTGCCAGCTCACCAGTTGGGCGGGAGTCGACAGATACGCAGTATTTT
CASSPVGRESTDTQYF
>TRBV4-3|TRBD1|TRBJ1-6|NA
TGCGCCAGCAGCCAGATGGGACAGAGGAGAGTTAATTCACCCCTCCACTTT
CASSQMGQRRVNSPLHF